This T cell receptor (beta chain) came from a study of T cell repertoires in cytomegalovirus infection. CDR1 and CDR2 from the germline V gene are PRHDT and FYEKMQ (reference sequence). The CDR3 totals 14 residues. TCRdb redid the calling of the reads with MiXCR, one entry per CDR3 protein. The table lists some 160,000 distinct CDR3 sequences, about a sixth of them singletons. This clonotype has just a few counts. The junction does not match germline at one end; this may be a read error. The sequence came from a human donor in good health (CMV status not recorded). Some clones in this sample may be carry-over from other donors' samples. The chain has TRBV13 and TRBJ2-5, with unresolved D. Material for sequencing was CD8+ T cells from PBMCs. CDR3 sequence: CASNLEARRETQYF. The DNA of the CDR3 is TGTGCCAGCAACTTAGAGGCGCGTAGGGAGACCCAGTACTTC.